The 25 T cell receptor beta chains below come from one sample, sequenced in a study of vaccination and CD4 T cells after COVID-19 (dated by TCRdb to the early 2020s). The antigens these receptors bind are not known. The library was generated by PCR. TCRdb shows the sequencer as Illumina iSeq 100. DNA from cultured CD4+ T cells underwent TCR sequencing with the Oncomine TCR Beta short-read assay at the Johns Hopkins FTIC core. The QIAamp micro DNA kit was used to extract genomic DNA from the cultured CD4+ T cells. TCRdb reanalyzed the raw reads on its own, using fastp at Q25 for trimming and MiXCR for clone calling, and kept in-frame beta chains. Identical CDR3 protein sequences are pooled into one entry, listed with their most common genes and DNA. The sample table holds some 10,000 distinct CDR3 sequences, of which less than 35% were seen once. The ten most abundant clones make up around 8% of the sample.

The treatment or condition label here, explained by the study, means: approximately 9-day PBMC culture with coronavirus spike peptide pools or control peptides (ViraFEST assay). CD4+ T cells from unexposed donors were collected before the COVID-19 pandemic (2011-2018). The sample consisted of CD4+ T cells from blood, cultured in vitro. All receptors derive from a human donor in good health.

The chain carries TRBV20-1 and TRBJ1-2; D gene unclear. From germline, CDR1 is DFQATT and CDR2 SNEGSKA (reference sequence). The CDR3 length is 15 residues. Trimming removed 6 bases at V and 5 bases at J, with 22 bases between. The DNA for the CDR3 is TGCAGTGCCAAGGGAGGGCAGACCCCAAGATATGGCTACACCTTC. Translating it yields CSAKGGQTPRYGYTF.

This clonotype showed up just a few times. The V call is TRBV6-2 or TRBV6-3, the J call TRBJ1-2; the match to TRBD1 covers 7 bases. The germline gives CDR1 MNHEY, CDR2 SVGEGT. The CDR3 consists of 15 residues. With V trimmed by 8 bases and J by 8 bases, 17 bases remained unmatched. Here the CDR3 DNA reads TGTGCCAGCTCCGAAGAGGGTAGGGGGCGGAAGGGCTACACCTTC. This translates into CASSEEGRGRKGYTF.

This rearrangement joins TRBV5-4 to TRBJ2-7, with 8 bases aligning to TRBD1. Germline V CDR1 and CDR2: SGHNT, YYREEE (reference sequence). The CDR3 has 14 amino acids. Losses at the gene ends were 0 bases for V and 4 bases for J; bases not matched to a gene: 3. This CDR3 reads CASSLGGQGYEQYF. The CDR3, as DNA: TGTGCCAGCAGCTTGGGCGGACAGGGATACGAGCAGTACTTC.

The V and J genes are TRBV19 and TRBJ2-7; 13 bases agree with TRBD2. The V segment lost 5 bases and the J segment 2 bases; nucleotides outside the gene matches: 9. Per germline, CDR1 LNHDA and CDR2 SQIVND (reference sequence). The CDR3 runs to 17 residues. CDR3 sequence reads: CASSWHPGLAGTYEQYF. The DNA of the CDR3 is TGTGCCAGTAGTTGGCATCCGGGACTAGCGGGAACCTACGAGCAGTACTTC.

Relative to its sample, this clonotype is medium-sized. CDR3 amino acids: CASSPLGQGDSPLHF. CDR3 DNA sequence: TGTGCCAGCAGTCCATTGGGACAGGGGGATTCACCCCTCCACTTT. This sequence joins TRBV27 and TRBJ1-6; 11 bases map to TRBD1. Per the germline V gene, CDR1 is MNHEY and CDR2 is SMNVEV (reference sequence). After removal of 5 bases from V and 8 bases from J, the junction contained 5 bases not matched to a gene. The CDR3 runs to 15 residues.

The chain employs TRBV6-5 and TRBJ1-1; D might be TRBD1 (5 bases). The CDR3 spans 16 residues. The germline V gene has CDR1 MNHEY and CDR2 SVGAGI. The germline V and J ends were trimmed by 1 base and 2 bases, with 14 bases remaining between them. The CDR3 region is CASSYLGLGENTEAFF. The DNA of the CDR3 is TGTGCCAGCAGTTACTTGGGTTTGGGGGAAAACACTGAAGCTTTCTTT.

The rearrangement links TRBV6-5 to TRBJ1-5; D remains unclear. V was cut by 0 bases and J by 7 bases, with 10 bases left in between. Germline loops: CDR1 MNHEY, CDR2 SVGAGI. The length of the CDR3 is 14 residues. The CDR3 sequence: CASSYSVGRQPQHF. CDR3 sequence (DNA): TGTGCCAGCAGTTACTCGGTCGGAAGGCAGCCCCAGCATTTT.

The rearrangement links TRBV10-3 to TRBJ2-7, with D possibly TRBD2 on 5 matching bases. Deletions cut 7 bases from V and 0 bases from J, with 16 bases between. The germline V gene has CDR1 ENHRY and CDR2 SYGVKD. This CDR3 comprises 15 residues. CDR3 in amino acids: CAITPSASSSYEQYF. In DNA, the CDR3 is TGTGCCATCACTCCCTCCGCTAGCAGCTCCTACGAGCAGTACTTC.

This clonotype was counted a few times. The chain combines TRBV28 with TRBJ1-2, with TRBD1 matching over 9 bases. Per germline, CDR1 MDHEN and CDR2 SYDVKM. V gave up 5 bases and J gave up 3 bases; unmatched junction bases: 4. This CDR3 is 14 amino acids long. The DNA of the CDR3 is TGTGCCAGCAGTACAGGGGGCTCGGACTATGGCTACACCTTC. Translation: CASSTGGSDYGYTF.

This clonotype came up a few times. The chain uses TRBV2 and TRBJ1-6; the D is unclear. From germline, CDR1 is SNHLY and CDR2 FYNNEI. This CDR3 contains 15 residues. The V gene lost 8 bases and the J gene lost 4 bases, with 15 bases spanning the gap. CDR3 loop: CASGRNSRYNSPLHF. For the CDR3, the DNA is TGTGCCAGCGGTAGGAATTCTCGGTATAATTCACCCCTCCACTTT. Complete variable domain (other parts from reference TRBV2 and TRBJ1-6): EPEVTQTPSHQVTQMGQEVILRCVPISNHLYFYWYRQILGQKVEFLVSFYNNEISEKSEIFDDQFSVERPDGSNFTLKIRSTKLEDSAMYFCASGRNSRYNSPLHFGNGTRLTVT.

This clonotype was seen a few times. CDR3 protein: CASGYAKSYNEQFF. The CDR3 region has the DNA TGTGCCAGCGGGTACGCCAAGTCCTACAATGAGCAGTTCTTC. This rearrangement joins TRBV6-1 to TRBJ2-1; D is unclear. The V end lost 8 bases, the J end lost 1 base, and 12 bases lay between the germline ends. Germline V gene data show CDR1 as MNHNS and CDR2 as SASEGT. This CDR3 is 14 amino acids long.

Within the sample, this clonotype is medium-sized. The chain recombines TRBV27 with TRBJ1-2, with 7 bases fitting TRBD1. Unmatched junction bases numbered 3, after V lost 8 bases and J lost 3 bases. The length of the CDR3 is 12 residues. Germline CDR1 is MNHEY and CDR2 is SMNVEV (reference sequence). The CDR3 region has the DNA TGTGCCAGCTGGGACAGCTACTATGGCTACACCTTC. The encoded protein is CASWDSYYGYTF.

The chain uses TRBV28 and TRBJ1-6; D is undetermined. Germline CDR1 and CDR2: MDHEN and SYDVKM. This CDR3 has 13 amino acids. Trimming shortened V by 5 bases and J by 7 bases, and 9 bases separated the two germline ends. The CDR3 region has the DNA TGTGCCAGCAGTCCCACGTGGAATTCACCCCTCCACTTT. Protein sequence: CASSPTWNSPLHF.

This clonotype is classed as medium-sized. V usage is TRBV6-5 and J usage is TRBJ1-5; perhaps TRBD1 as D (5 bases). The V gene lost 3 bases and the J gene lost 6 bases, with 12 bases spanning the gap. The germline V gene encodes CDR1 MNHEY and CDR2 SVGAGI. This CDR3 region has 14 residues. CDR3 sequence (DNA): TGTGCCAGCAGTTATAGGGGAGAAAGTCAGCCCCAGCATTTT. It translates to CASSYRGESQPQHF.

This rearrangement joins TRBV20-1 to TRBJ2-3; D call uncertain. CDR1 and CDR2 (germline): DFQATT, SNEGSKA (reference sequence). CDR3 length: 11 residues. V was pared by 0 bases and J by 4 bases, with 2 bases between. CDR3 coding DNA: TGCAGTGCTAGAGAATCAGATACGCAGTATTTT. Encoded protein: CSARESDTQYF.

The chain has TRBV27 and TRBJ2-3, with a tentative D call TRBD2 (6 bases). Germline loops: CDR1 MNHEY, CDR2 SMNVEV (reference sequence). The CDR3 is 17 amino acids. V lost 5 bases and J lost 4, with 22 bases in between. This CDR3 reads CASSKRRGRGVADTQYF. The CDR3 DNA reads TGTGCCAGCAGTAAGAGGAGGGGACGGGGTGTGGCAGATACGCAGTATTTT.

This chain links TRBV7-2 with TRBJ2-6, with D perhaps given as TRBD1 or TRBD2 (5 bases each). Germline CDR1 SGHTA, CDR2 FQGNSA. CDR3 size: 19 residues. Trimming took off 2 bases at V and 0 bases at J, with 17 bases between the two ends. CDR3 protein: CASSLTPGPVSSGANVLTF. Written as DNA, the CDR3 is TGTGCCAGCAGCTTAACCCCGGGGCCTGTCAGCTCTGGGGCCAACGTCCTGACTTTC.

This clonotype is labeled as medium-sized. The chain recombines TRBV20-1 with TRBJ1-2; D may be TRBD1 (6 bases). The V gene lost 4 bases and the J gene lost 4 bases, with 16 bases spanning the gap. Per germline, CDR1 DFQATT and CDR2 SNEGSKA (reference sequence). CDR3 length: 14 residues. The CDR3 DNA follows: TGCAGTGCTACCTTGTCGGGGGCGGGCTATGGCTACACCTTC. Translating it yields CSATLSGAGYGYTF.

The chain carries TRBV27 and TRBJ2-1; D is unresolved. V was clipped by 4 bases and J by 12 bases, with 19 bases between them. CDR3 length: 14 residues. Germline CDR1 is MNHEY and CDR2 is SMNVEV (reference sequence). DNA of the CDR3: TGTGCCAGCAGTTCTTTGACCAGGCCAAGGGTGCAGTTCTTC. It translates to CASSSLTRPRVQFF.

The CDR3 reads CASSLQGRREQYF. For the CDR3, the DNA is TGTGCCAGCAGCTTACAGGGAAGACGCGAGCAGTACTTC. This chain links TRBV7-2 with TRBJ2-7, with a possible D match to TRBD1 (5 bases). The CDR3 runs 13 residues. Germline V gives CDR1 SGHTA, CDR2 FQGNSA. The V end was cut by 2 bases, the J end by 6 bases, with 11 bases between.

The chain carries TRBV7-9 and TRBJ2-3, with D perhaps being TRBD1 or TRBD2 (5 bases each). Trimming took 5 bases from V and 5 from J, leaving 20 bases between them. Germline V gene data show CDR1 as SEHNR and CDR2 as FQNEAQ (reference sequence). The CDR3 is made up of 16 amino acids. CDR3: CASSAVGQGAGDTQYF. The CDR3 DNA follows: TGTGCCAGCAGCGCTGTAGGCCAGGGCGCGGGAGATACGCAGTATTTT.

J is TRBJ2-1 and V is TRBV7-2; 8 bases are shared with TRBD2. The CDR3 sequence is 16 residues long. Per the germline V gene, CDR1 is SGHTA and CDR2 is FQGNSA. J was trimmed by 0 bases and V by 5 bases; bases with no gene match: 6. CDR3 residues: CASSGLLAVSYNEQFF. The DNA for the CDR3 is TGTGCCAGCAGCGGATTACTAGCGGTCTCCTACAATGAGCAGTTCTTC. Together with reference TRBV7-2 and TRBJ2-1, the CDR3 gives the full variable domain: GAGVSQSPSNKVTEKGKDVELRCDPISGHTALYWYRQSLGQGLEFLIYFQGNSAPDKSGLPSDRFSAERTGGSVSTLTIQRTQQEDSAVYLCASSGLLAVSYNEQFFGPGTRLTVL.

The table lists this clonotype with a few counts. The V and J genes are TRBV6-2 or TRBV6-3 and TRBJ1-6; 7 bases align to TRBD1. The germline CDR1 and CDR2 sequences are MNHEY and SVGEGT. The V segment lost 6 bases and the J segment 0 bases; nucleotides outside the gene matches: 5. This CDR3 has 16 amino acids. The CDR3 sequence: CASRSGGSSYNSPLHF. CDR3 sequence (DNA): TGTGCCAGCAGATCAGGGGGGAGCTCCTATAATTCACCCCTCCACTTT.

This clonotype was observed a handful of times. In DNA form, the CDR3 reads TGTGCCATCAGTGAGGGCAATGGGTGGGGCTCTGGGGCCAACGTCCTGACTTTC. Protein product: CAISEGNGWGSGANVLTF. The J gene is TRBJ2-6, the V gene TRBV10-3; unclear D gene. CDR1 is ENHRY and CDR2 is SYGVKD in the germline V gene. This CDR3 has 18 amino acids. Trimming took 2 bases from V and 0 from J, leaving 14 bases between them.

This clonotype was picked up a small number of times. The genes are TRBV20-1 and TRBJ2-5; 15 nucleotides match TRBD2. Germline assignment: CDR1 DFQATT and CDR2 SNEGSKA (reference sequence). V shed 3 bases, J shed 5 bases, and the junction held 10 bases outside the gene matches. The CDR3 totals 17 residues. The CDR3 nucleotides are TGCAGTGCTAGGCCCGCGGGACTAGCGGGAGGAGGGGAGACCCAGTACTTC. Its protein product is CSARPAGLAGGGETQYF.